This TCR beta chain originates from a study of cytomegalovirus exposure and HLA in healthy donors. Whole-study findings and limits: Relative to equally common others, HLA-associated TCR beta chains showed greater clonal expansion in a later analysis.

This clone occurred a few times. What it binds is not known. PCR employed 60 Vbeta and 13 Jbeta primers. The method was immunoSEQ multiplex PCR; TCRdb's version includes in-frame clones alone and lacks a portion of them. The sample has approximately 120,000 clones; around 80% are singletons. This CDR3 comprises 17 residues. Trimming took off 1 base at V and 1 base at J, with 14 bases between the two ends. CDR1 and CDR2 from the germline V gene are MNHNS and SASEGT. The TCR was taken from a man in his thirties or forties in good health and CMV-seropositive. This chain links TRBV6-1 with TRBJ2-4; D unresolved. What was sequenced was PBMCs. CDR3 nucleotide sequence: TGTGCCAGCAGTGAAGAGGTCGGAGATGGGGCCAAAAACATTCAGTACTTC. Translated, it gives CASSEEVGDGAKNIQYF.